The next 31 T cell receptor beta chains were all read from a single sample in a study of T cell responses to AZD1222 COVID-19 vaccine. Method: immunoSEQ multiplex PCR; TCRdb's copy keeps in-frame clones and lacks some. The sample consists of over 85,000 clones, 70% to 85% of them appearing once. Sequences were derived from peripheral blood, sampled 28 days after the second AZD1222 dose. The receptors stem from an adult who received the AZD1222 COVID-19 vaccine.

The CDR3 coding sequence is TGTGCCAGCAGCTCCAGCAGCGGGAACACCGGGGAGCTGTTTTTT. Amino acids: CASSSSSGNTGELFF. The chain couples TRBV7-2 to TRBJ2-2; perhaps TRBD2 as D (5 bases). CDR3 length: 15 amino acids. V lost 4 bases to trimming and J lost 1 base, with 10 bases between them. Germline V gene sequence: CDR1 SGHTA, CDR2 FQGNSA.

The chain recombines TRBV7-9 with TRBJ1-2, with D possibly matching TRBD1 (6 bases). The V end was cut by 2 bases, the J end by 4 bases, with 14 bases between. This CDR3 has 15 amino acids. Looked up from germline, CDR1 is SEHNR and CDR2 is FQNEAQ (reference sequence). The CDR3 nucleotides are TGTGCCAGCAGCTTACGATCAGGGGTAGGCTATGGCTACACCTTC. Its translation: CASSLRSGVGYGYTF.

The genes are TRBV10-2 and TRBJ2-7; tentative D call: TRBD2 (6 bases). Germline V gene lookup returns CDR1 WSHSY and CDR2 SAAADI. Trimming cost V 6 bases and J 7 bases, with 13 bases left between them. The CDR3 extends over 12 amino acids. The CDR3 nucleotides are TGCGCCAGCAGCGGGACTTCGGGGGAGCAGTACTTC. This translates into CASSGTSGEQYF.

This clone was counted a few times. The rearrangement joins TRBV6-5 to TRBJ1-5, with TRBD1 matching over 9 bases. CDR1 is MNHEY, CDR2 SVGAGI, per germline. With 6 bases clipped from V and 4 bases from J, the junction kept 7 bases outside the gene matches. The CDR3 covers 15 residues. CDR3 in amino acids: CASRLDRGSNQPQHF. The CDR3 nucleotides are TGTGCCAGCAGACTCGACAGGGGGAGTAATCAGCCCCAGCATTTT.

CDR3 amino acids: CASSQRAGGYTQYF. CDR3 bases: TGCGCCAGCAGCCAGCGCGCGGGGGGGTATACGCAGTATTTT. The rearrangement links TRBV4-1 to TRBJ2-3; 9 bases fit TRBD2. CDR1 is MGHRA and CDR2 is YSYEKL in the germline V gene. The CDR3 has 14 amino acids. V was pared by 3 bases and J by 7 bases, with 5 bases of the junction left unmatched.

The CDR3 sequence: CASSLGGIGTQYF. The CDR3 bases are TGTGCCAGCAGTTTAGGGGGTATAGGTACGCAGTATTTT. The chain employs TRBV27 and TRBJ2-3, with D possibly called TRBD1 or TRBD2 (5 bases each). The V and J ends lost 2 bases and 8 bases respectively, with 11 bases between them. The CDR3 spans 13 residues. Germline V gives CDR1 MNHEY, CDR2 SMNVEV (reference sequence).

The chain is built from TRBV5-4 and TRBJ1-6; no firm D call. The germline V gene has CDR1 SGHNT and CDR2 YYREEE (reference sequence). V lost 9 bases and J 6 bases, leaving 13 bases between the germline ends. The CDR3 sequence is 13 residues long. CDR3 coding DNA: TGTGCCACCAAGGGTTCTCTTAATTCACCCCTCCACTTT. Encoded protein: CATKGSLNSPLHF.

V is TRBV5-1 and J is TRBJ2-7; D gene ambiguous. The V and J ends lost 1 base and 0 bases respectively, with 5 bases between them. The CDR3 spans 13 residues. In germline, CDR1 is SGHRS, CDR2 YFSETQ. The CDR3: CASSLLSSYEQYF. The CDR3 DNA is TGCGCCAGCAGCTTGTTGAGCTCCTACGAGCAGTACTTC.

The V gene is TRBV6-5, the J gene TRBJ1-1; the D is unclear. Germline values: CDR1 MNHEY, CDR2 SVGAGI. Between the trimmed V and J ends, which lost 4 bases and 0 bases, there was a span of 12 bases. The CDR3 is 15 residues long. As DNA, the CDR3 is TGTGCCAGCAGTTTTGACGGAGACATGAACACTGAAGCTTTCTTT. Translation gives CASSFDGDMNTEAFF.

The genes are TRBV30 and TRBJ1-2; perhaps TRBD1 as D (5 bases). The CDR3 is 13 amino acids. Per germline, CDR1 GTSNPN and CDR2 SVGIG (reference sequence). Trimming took off 4 bases at V and 2 bases at J, with 11 bases between the two ends. DNA for the CDR3: TGTGCCTGGAACTCCGGGACGAACTATGGCTACACCTTC. As protein: CAWNSGTNYGYTF.

The rearrangement links TRBV29-1 to TRBJ2-3; D tentatively fits TRBD1 or TRBD2 (6 bases each). The CDR3 is 15 amino acids. Per the germline V gene, CDR1 is SQVTM and CDR2 is ANQGSEA. V was cut by 4 bases and J by 2 bases, with 16 bases left in between. The CDR3 is CSVGGALPITDTQYF. The CDR3 DNA reads TGCAGCGTTGGGGGGGCCCTTCCCATCACAGATACGCAGTATTTT.

This CDR3 is CASRVGSPLHF. In nucleotides, the CDR3 is TGTGCCAGCAGGGTAGGTTCACCCCTCCACTTT. V usage is TRBV5-8 and J usage is TRBJ1-6; D is undetermined. The CDR3 covers 11 residues. The V gene lost 5 bases and the J gene lost 9 bases, with 6 bases spanning the gap. Germline V gives CDR1 SGHTS, CDR2 YDEGEE.

The chain uses TRBV6-5 and TRBJ2-1; 12 positions agree with TRBD2. V was clipped by 6 bases and J by 5 bases; unmatched bases: 5. The CDR3 is 15 residues long. Germline CDR1 reads MNHEY; CDR2 reads SVGAGI. CDR3 loop: CASRPGLAGNNEQFF. In nucleotides, the CDR3 is TGTGCCAGCAGACCCGGACTAGCGGGGAACAATGAGCAGTTCTTC.

The rearrangement joins TRBV20-1 to TRBJ1-6; D not resolved. This CDR3 has 13 amino acids. Germline CDR1 reads DFQATT; CDR2 reads SNEGSKA (reference sequence). Trimming removed 3 bases from V and 10 bases from J, with 13 bases in between. For the CDR3, the DNA is TGCAGTGCTAGTGCTGACACGGGGTCACCCCTCCACTTT. It encodes CSASADTGSPLHF.

CDR3 sequence reads: CASSIAGGLETQYF. CDR3 sequence (DNA): TGCGCCAGCAGTATAGCGGGGGGGCTGGAGACCCAGTACTTC. J is TRBJ2-5 and V is TRBV5-1; the match to TRBD2 covers 11 bases. Germline V gene sequence: CDR1 SGHRS, CDR2 YFSETQ. This CDR3 has 14 amino acids. The J segment lost 5 bases and the V segment lost 5 bases, leaving 5 bases of the junction unmatched.

The chain is built from TRBV13 and TRBJ2-1; perhaps TRBD2 as D (5 bases). CDR3 size: 15 residues. The germline gives CDR1 PRHDT, CDR2 FYEKMQ (reference sequence). Between the trimmed V and J ends, which lost 1 base and 0 bases, there was a span of 7 bases. The CDR3 sequence: CASSLVGVSYNEQFF. DNA for the CDR3: TGTGCCAGCAGCTTAGTGGGAGTCTCCTACAATGAGCAGTTCTTC.

The sample holds a few counts of this clone. The CDR3 DNA reads TGTGCCAGCAGCCAAGGGCGGGACAAATGGAACACTGAAGCTTTCTTT. This sequence encodes CASSQGRDKWNTEAFF. The chain is built from TRBV14 and TRBJ1-1, with a tentative D call TRBD1 (6 bases). This CDR3 contains 16 residues. The V end was cut by 1 base, the J end by 1 base, with 13 bases between. CDR1 and CDR2 (germline): SGHDN, FVKESK. The variable domain in full, with the rest retrieved from reference TRBV14 and TRBJ1-1, is EAGVTQFPSHSVIEKGQTVTLRCDPISGHDNLYWYRRVMGKEIKFLLHFVKESKQDESGMPNNRFLAERTGGTYSTLKVQPAELEDSGVYFCASSQGRDKWNTEAFFGQGTRLTVV.

The chain combines TRBV5-1 with TRBJ1-6; D remains unclear. The CDR3 covers 15 residues. The germline V and J ends were trimmed by 0 bases and 5 bases, with 9 bases remaining between them. Germline CDR1 and CDR2: SGHRS and YFSETQ. The CDR3 spells CASSLGQADNSPLHF. The CDR3 DNA is TGCGCCAGCAGCTTGGGTCAGGCGGATAATTCACCCCTCCACTTT.

This clone is a singleton in its sample. The chain has TRBV29-1 and TRBJ1-1, with unresolved D. Germline CDR1 is SQVTM and CDR2 is ANQGSEA. CDR3 size: 11 residues. V lost 5 bases and J 3 bases, leaving 7 bases between the germline ends. This CDR3 is CSVRRDTEAFF. DNA of the CDR3: TGCAGCGTTCGGAGAGACACTGAAGCTTTCTTT.

V is TRBV7-9 and J is TRBJ2-1; D might be TRBD1 (5 bases). The CDR3 has 18 amino acids. V dropped 2 bases and J dropped 4 bases, with 21 bases sitting between them. Germline V CDR1 and CDR2: SEHNR, FQNEAQ (reference sequence). This CDR3 is CASSLRIGVGKLYNEQFF. DNA for the CDR3: TGTGCCAGCAGCTTAAGAATAGGGGTGGGGAAGCTTTACAATGAGCAGTTCTTC.

This chain joins TRBV7-3 and TRBJ1-2, with 9 bases that match TRBD1. The CDR3 is made up of 16 amino acids. V was clipped by 5 bases and J by 8 bases; unmatched bases: 15. Looked up from germline, CDR1 is SGHTA and CDR2 is FQGTGA. The chain's CDR3 is CASSLTPGTGPIGYTF. CDR3 nucleotides: TGTGCCAGCAGCCTGACACCCGGGACAGGGCCCATCGGCTACACCTTC.

The chain carries TRBV5-1 and TRBJ1-2, with no clear D. This CDR3 comprises 16 residues. The V gene lost 2 bases and the J gene lost 1 base, with 15 bases spanning the gap. Germline V CDR1 and CDR2: SGHRS, YFSETQ. The CDR3 bases are TGCGCCAGCAGCTTACAATCAGTGGAATTTAACTATGGCTACACCTTC. Its protein product is CASSLQSVEFNYGYTF.

The CDR3 protein is CASSERGPRTDEAFF. DNA for the CDR3: TGTGCCAGCAGTGAACGGGGGCCTAGGACGGATGAAGCTTTCTTT. The V and J genes are TRBV6-1 and TRBJ1-1; a possible D gene is TRBD1 (6 bases). Trimming pared 2 bases from V and 7 bases from J, leaving 17 bases between. The germline gives CDR1 MNHNS, CDR2 SASEGT. The CDR3 totals 15 residues.

V and J are TRBV4-1 and TRBJ1-1; weak D call: TRBD1 (6 bases). CDR1 is MGHRA, CDR2 YSYEKL, per germline. V was trimmed by 3 bases and J by 1 base, leaving 9 bases between them. The length of the CDR3 is 14 residues. CDR3 DNA: TGCGCCAGCAGCCACGGACAGTCGAACACTGAAGCTTTCTTT. Its protein product is CASSHGQSNTEAFF.

This clone appeared a single time. The chain carries TRBV6-5 and TRBJ2-1; 8 nucleotides line up with TRBD2. This CDR3 has 15 residues. The V segment lost 6 bases and the J segment 1 base; nucleotides outside the gene matches: 5. Germline values: CDR1 MNHEY, CDR2 SVGAGI. The CDR3 nucleotides are TGTGCCAGCAGAGAGCGGGAGCTGTCCTACAATGAGCAGTTCTTC. Its protein is CASRERELSYNEQFF.

The chain recombines TRBV5-8 with TRBJ2-1; 9 bases match TRBD2. With 0 bases clipped from V and 1 base from J, the junction kept 5 bases outside the gene matches. The CDR3 consists of 17 residues. Germline CDR1 is SGHTS and CDR2 is YDEGEE. The DNA for the CDR3 is TGTGCCAGCAGCTTGGTCCGGACTAGCGTTTCCTACAATGAGCAGTTCTTC. The encoded protein is CASSLVRTSVSYNEQFF. The complete variable domain, with remaining parts taken from reference TRBV5-8 and TRBJ2-1, reads EAGVTQSPTHLIKTRGQQATLRCSPISGHTSVYWYQQALGLGLQFLLWYDEGEERNRGNFPPRFSGRQFPNYSSELNVNALELEDSALYLCASSLVRTSVSYNEQFFGPGTRLTVL.

The V gene is TRBV9, the J gene TRBJ1-2, with D possibly TRBD1 on 5 matching bases. Germline CDR1 is SGDLS and CDR2 is YYNGEE. V lost 7 bases and J 4 bases, leaving 14 bases between the germline ends. There are 13 residues in the CDR3. The CDR3 spells CASSGGFFYGYTF. The CDR3 nucleotides are TGTGCCAGCTCCGGGGGATTTTTCTATGGCTACACCTTC.

J is TRBJ2-5 and V is TRBV4-2; 10 bases match TRBD1. This CDR3 contains 18 residues. Trimming took 0 bases from V and 9 from J; bases not matched to a gene: 16. Germline CDR1 is LGHNA and CDR2 is YNFKEQ. The CDR3 DNA reads TGTGCCAGCAGCCAAGACCCCCCCGGGACAGGGGAATGGTCGGCCCAGTACTTC. Translation: CASSQDPPGTGEWSAQYF.

This sequence joins TRBV4-1 and TRBJ2-7; TRBD2 matches 7 bases. The J segment lost 7 bases and the V segment lost 0 bases, leaving 6 bases of the junction unmatched. The V gene's germline CDR1 is MGHRA and CDR2 YSYEKL. The CDR3 is 14 residues long. The CDR3 spells CASSQEGGTGEQYF. CDR3 bases: TGCGCCAGCAGCCAAGAGGGGGGGACGGGGGAGCAGTACTTC.

The chain has TRBV24-1 and TRBJ2-5, with D hard to call. Germline V CDR1 and CDR2: KGHDR, SFDVKD. V was clipped by 4 bases and J by 5 bases, with 7 bases between them. The CDR3 runs to 12 residues. CDR3 in DNA: TGTGCCACCAGTGACGGGTGGGAGACCCAGTACTTC. This codes for CATSDGWETQYF.

This clone has more than one count but fewer than ten. The chain uses TRBV3-1 (or the pseudogene TRBV3-2) and TRBJ1-6; weak D call: TRBD1 (6 bases). Germline V lookup: CDR1 LGHDT, CDR2 YNNKEL (reference sequence). Trimming stripped 4 bases from V and 10 bases from J, with 11 bases between. This CDR3 is 13 amino acids long. CDR3 residues: CASSPQGRSPLHF. The CDR3 DNA reads as TGTGCCAGCAGCCCTCAGGGGAGATCACCCCTCCACTTT.